Sequencing of this TCR beta chain was carried out in a study of shared clonotypes between healthy human individuals. Study context: The cohort comprised two women and a few men. Their ages spanned 18 to 49 years. Overall study results and limits: Exclusively blood specimens were collected; tissue repertoires likely differ.

Sequencing used immunoSEQ multiplex PCR; TCRdb keeps in-frame clones, though not all of them. This sample yields about 180,000 clones, of which over 80% are seen a single time; around 0.067% belongs to the top ten. The junction had 5 bases not matched to a gene; V was cut back by 5 bases and J by 3 bases. Germline V gene data show CDR1 as SGHAT and CDR2 as FQNNGV. This CDR3 has 15 residues. Only Caucasian adults living in Nashville, Tennessee made up the donor group. The authors divided CD4+ cells into CD45RA+ naive and CD45RA-negative memory subsets. The table lists this clone with a count of one. Its antigen is unknown.

The TCR originated in a woman in her 30s in good health. Material: naive CD4+ T cells sorted from blood. Noted subset: CD45RA+ positively selected. This sequence joins TRBV11-2 and TRBJ2-1, with 9 bases that match TRBD2. This chain's CDR3 is CASSGGSGSYNEQFF. DNA for the CDR3: TGTGCCAGCAGCGGGGGTAGCGGGAGCTACAATGAGCAGTTCTTC.